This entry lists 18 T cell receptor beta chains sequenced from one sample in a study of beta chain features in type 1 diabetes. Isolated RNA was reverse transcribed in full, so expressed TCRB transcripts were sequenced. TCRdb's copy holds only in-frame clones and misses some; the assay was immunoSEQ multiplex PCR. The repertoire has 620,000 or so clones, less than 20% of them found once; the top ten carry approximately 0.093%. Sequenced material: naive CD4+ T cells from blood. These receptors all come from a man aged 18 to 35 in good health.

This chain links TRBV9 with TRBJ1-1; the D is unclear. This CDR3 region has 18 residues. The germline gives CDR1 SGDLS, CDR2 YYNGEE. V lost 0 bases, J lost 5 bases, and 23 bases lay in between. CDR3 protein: CASSVAPEGSPSGTEAFF. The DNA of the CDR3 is TGTGCCAGCAGCGTAGCCCCCGAGGGCTCACCCTCGGGGACTGAAGCTTTCTTT. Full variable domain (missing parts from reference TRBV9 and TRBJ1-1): DSGVTQTPKHLITATGQRVTLRCSPRSGDLSVYWYQQSLDQGLQFLIQYYNGEERAKGNILERFSAQQFPDLHSELNLSSLELGDSALYFCASSVAPEGSPSGTEAFFGQGTRLTVV.

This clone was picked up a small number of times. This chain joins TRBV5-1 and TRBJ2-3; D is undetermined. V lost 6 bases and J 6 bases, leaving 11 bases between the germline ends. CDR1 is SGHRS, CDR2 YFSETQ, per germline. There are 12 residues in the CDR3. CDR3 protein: CASNKKGDTQYF. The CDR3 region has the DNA TGCGCCAGCAATAAAAAAGGCGATACGCAGTATTTT.

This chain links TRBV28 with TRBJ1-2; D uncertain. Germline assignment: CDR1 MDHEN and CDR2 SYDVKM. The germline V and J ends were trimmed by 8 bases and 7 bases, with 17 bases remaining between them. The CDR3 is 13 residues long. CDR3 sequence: CASGIRRQPGYTF. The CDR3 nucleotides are TGTGCCAGCGGTATACGACGGCAACCTGGCTACACCTTC.

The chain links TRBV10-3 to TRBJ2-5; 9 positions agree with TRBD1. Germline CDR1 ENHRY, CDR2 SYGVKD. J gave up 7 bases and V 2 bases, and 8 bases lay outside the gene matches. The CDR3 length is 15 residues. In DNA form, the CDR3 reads TGTGCCATCAGTGAGAGGACAGGGGCCGGGGGGACCCAGTACTTC. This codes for CAISERTGAGGTQYF.

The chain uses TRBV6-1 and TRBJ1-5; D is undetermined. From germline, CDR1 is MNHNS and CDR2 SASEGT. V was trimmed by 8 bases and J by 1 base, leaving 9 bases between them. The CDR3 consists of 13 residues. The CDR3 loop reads CASSAGSNQPQHF. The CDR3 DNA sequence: TGTGCCAGCTCCGCCGGGAGCAATCAGCCCCAGCATTTT.

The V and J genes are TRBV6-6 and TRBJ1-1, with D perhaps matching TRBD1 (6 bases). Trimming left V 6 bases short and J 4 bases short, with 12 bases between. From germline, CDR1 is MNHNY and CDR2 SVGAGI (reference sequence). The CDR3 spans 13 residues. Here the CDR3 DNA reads TGTGCCAGCAGGTACAGGGTGGGCACTGAAGCTTTCTTT. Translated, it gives CASRYRVGTEAFF.

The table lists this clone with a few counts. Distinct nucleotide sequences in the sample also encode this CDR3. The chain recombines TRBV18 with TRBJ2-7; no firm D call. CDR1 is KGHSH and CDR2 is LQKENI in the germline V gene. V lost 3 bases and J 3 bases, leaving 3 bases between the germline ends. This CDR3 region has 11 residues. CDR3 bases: TGTGCCAGCTCACCGCTCTACGAGCAGTACTTC. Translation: CASSPLYEQYF.

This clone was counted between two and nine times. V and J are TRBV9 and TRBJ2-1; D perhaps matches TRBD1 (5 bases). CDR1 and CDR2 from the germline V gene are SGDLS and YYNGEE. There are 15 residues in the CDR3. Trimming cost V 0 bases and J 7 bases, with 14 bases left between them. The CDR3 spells CASSVDTRVANEQFF. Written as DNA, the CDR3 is TGTGCCAGCAGCGTAGACACCAGGGTTGCGAATGAGCAGTTCTTC.

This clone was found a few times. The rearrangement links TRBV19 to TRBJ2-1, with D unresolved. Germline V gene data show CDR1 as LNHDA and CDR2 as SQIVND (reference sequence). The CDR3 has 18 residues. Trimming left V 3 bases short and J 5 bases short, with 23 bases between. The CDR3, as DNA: TGTGCCAGTAGTATTATAGTTAGACCGGGCCAAGGAAACAATGAGCAGTTCTTC. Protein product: CASSIIVRPGQGNNEQFF.

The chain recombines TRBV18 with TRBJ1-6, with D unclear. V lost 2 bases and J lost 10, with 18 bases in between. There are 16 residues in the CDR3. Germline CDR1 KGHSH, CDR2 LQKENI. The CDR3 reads CASSPSTTTATSPLHF. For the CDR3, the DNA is TGTGCCAGCTCACCAAGTACAACTACAGCTACCTCACCCCTCCACTTT. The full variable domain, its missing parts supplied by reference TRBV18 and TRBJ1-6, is NAGVMQNPRHLVRRRGQEARLRCSPMKGHSHVYWYRQLPEEGLKFMVYLQKENIIDESGMPKERFSAEFPKEGPSILRIQQVVRGDSAAYFCASSPSTTTATSPLHFGNGTRLTVT.

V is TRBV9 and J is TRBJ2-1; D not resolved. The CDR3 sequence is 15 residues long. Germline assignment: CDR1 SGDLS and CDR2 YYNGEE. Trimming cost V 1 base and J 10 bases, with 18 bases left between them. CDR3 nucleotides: TGTGCCAGCAGCGTAATCGCCTCTCTGCGGACGGAGCAGTTCTTC. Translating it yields CASSVIASLRTEQFF.

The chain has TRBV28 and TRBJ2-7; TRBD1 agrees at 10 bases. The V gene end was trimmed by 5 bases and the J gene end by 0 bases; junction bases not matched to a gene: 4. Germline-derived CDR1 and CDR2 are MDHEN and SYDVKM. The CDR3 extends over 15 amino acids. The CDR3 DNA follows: TGTGCCAGCAGTGCGGGACAGGGGTACTCCTACGAGCAGTACTTC. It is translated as CASSAGQGYSYEQYF.

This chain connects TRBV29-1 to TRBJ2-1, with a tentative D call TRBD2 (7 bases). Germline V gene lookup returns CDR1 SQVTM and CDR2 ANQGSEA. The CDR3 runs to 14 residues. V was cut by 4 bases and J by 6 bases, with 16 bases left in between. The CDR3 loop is CSVGGGRRGNEQFF. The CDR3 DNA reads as TGCAGCGTTGGGGGGGGCCGGCGCGGCAATGAGCAGTTCTTC.

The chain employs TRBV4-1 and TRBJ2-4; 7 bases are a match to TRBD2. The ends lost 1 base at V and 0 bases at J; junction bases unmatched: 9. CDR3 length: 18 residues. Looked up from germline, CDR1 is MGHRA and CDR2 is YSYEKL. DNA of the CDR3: TGCGCCAGCAGCCAAGGAAGAGGGGCGGGGGTAGCCAAAAACATTCAGTACTTC. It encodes CASSQGRGAGVAKNIQYF.

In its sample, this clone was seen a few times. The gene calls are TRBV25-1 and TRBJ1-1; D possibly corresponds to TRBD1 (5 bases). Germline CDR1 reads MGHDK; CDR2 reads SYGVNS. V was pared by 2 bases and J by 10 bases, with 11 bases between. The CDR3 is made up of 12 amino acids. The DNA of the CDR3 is TGTGCCAGCAGTGAACGGGGGGTCGGAGCTTTCTTT. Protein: CASSERGVGAFF.

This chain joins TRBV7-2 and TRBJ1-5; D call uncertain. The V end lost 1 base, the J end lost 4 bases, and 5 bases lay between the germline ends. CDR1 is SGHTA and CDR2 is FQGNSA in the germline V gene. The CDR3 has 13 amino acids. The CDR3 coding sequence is TGTGCCAGCAGCTTAGAGCGGAATCAGCCCCAGCATTTT. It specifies CASSLERNQPQHF.

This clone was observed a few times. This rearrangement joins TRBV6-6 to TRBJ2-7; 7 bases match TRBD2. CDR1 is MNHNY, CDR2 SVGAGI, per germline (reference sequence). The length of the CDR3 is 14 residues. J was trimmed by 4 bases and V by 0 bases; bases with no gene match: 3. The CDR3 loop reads CASSYSGGGYEQYF. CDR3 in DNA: TGTGCCAGCAGTTACTCGGGCGGGGGATACGAGCAGTACTTC.

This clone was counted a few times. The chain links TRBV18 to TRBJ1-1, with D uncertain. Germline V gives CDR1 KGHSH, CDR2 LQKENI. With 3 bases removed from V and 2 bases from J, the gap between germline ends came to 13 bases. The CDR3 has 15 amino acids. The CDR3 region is CASSPRESSNTEAFF. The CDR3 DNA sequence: TGTGCCAGCTCACCCAGAGAGTCTAGTAACACTGAAGCTTTCTTT.